The 32 T cell receptor beta chains given below trace back to one sample, sequenced in a study of OX40 agonist ivuxolimab in advanced cancers. The data were produced by immunoSEQ multiplex PCR, yet TCRdb's version contains in-frame clones alone and is incomplete. Among 9,500 to 14,000 clones listed, over 70% were seen once. This specimen was CD4+ or CD8+ T cells sorted from blood, taken in a trial of the OX40 agonist ivuxolimab. The source of these receptors is an adult with an advanced solid tumor such as melanoma, head and neck, liver or kidney cancer.

DNA for the CDR3: TGTGCCGGGCACGGGAGAATGGGGACAGATACGCAGTATTTT. It codes for CAGHGRMGTDTQYF. This rearrangement joins TRBV7-9 to TRBJ2-3; weak D call: TRBD2 (6 bases). The ends were cut back, 11 bases at V and 3 bases at J, with 18 bases in the middle. This CDR3 is built from 14 residues. Germline V CDR1 and CDR2: SEHNR, FQNEAQ (reference sequence).

J is TRBJ1-1 and V is TRBV11-1, with D uncertain. V was cut by 1 base and J by 0 bases, with 3 bases left in between. CDR1 is SGHAT and CDR2 is FQDESV in the germline V gene (reference sequence). This CDR3 comprises 13 residues. The CDR3 nucleotides are TGTGCCAGCAGCTTAGATCTGAACACTGAAGCTTTCTTT. It yields the protein CASSLDLNTEAFF.

V gene TRBV9 combines with J gene TRBJ2-5, with TRBD1 matching 9 bases. From germline, CDR1 is SGDLS and CDR2 YYNGEE. The CDR3 totals 15 residues. Trimming removed 3 bases from V and 0 bases from J; junction bases left unmatched: 3. The CDR3 region has the DNA TGTGCCAGCAGCGCGACAGGGGGGAACCAAGAGACCCAGTACTTC. The encoded protein is CASSATGGNQETQYF.

The genes are TRBV6-5 and TRBJ1-2; a possible D gene is TRBD1 (6 bases). Deletions cut 2 bases from V and 7 bases from J, with 14 bases between. Germline V gives CDR1 MNHEY, CDR2 SVGAGI. The CDR3 has 14 residues. CDR3 DNA: TGTGCCAGCAGTTACGGGCAGGGGCTCAGTGGCTACACCTTC. Translated, it gives CASSYGQGLSGYTF.

The chain recombines TRBV15 with TRBJ2-3, with 7 bases that match TRBD2. The junction had 1 base not matched to a gene; V was cut back by 1 base and J by 0 bases. The CDR3 contains 15 residues. In germline, CDR1 is LNHNV, CDR2 YYDKDF (reference sequence). CDR3 DNA sequence: TGTGCCACCAGCAGAGGGGGGGGTAGCACAGATACGCAGTATTTT. Protein sequence: CATSRGGGSTDTQYF.

The J gene is TRBJ2-2, the V gene TRBV7-9; TRBD1 matches 7 bases. Germline values: CDR1 SEHNR, CDR2 FQNEAQ (reference sequence). This CDR3 has 14 residues. J lost 3 bases, V lost 3 bases, and 1 base had no gene match. CDR3 residues: CASSFRGHTGELFF. In DNA, the CDR3 is TGTGCCAGCAGCTTTAGGGGGCACACCGGGGAGCTGTTTTTT.

By share, this clone counts as medium-sized. The CDR3 DNA reads as TGTGCCAGCAGCTCACCCGGGACAGGGAACTACGAGCAGTACTTC. Its protein product is CASSSPGTGNYEQYF. The V gene is TRBV7-6, the J gene TRBJ2-7; 9 nucleotides match TRBD1. Germline-derived CDR1 and CDR2 are SGHVS and FNYEAQ. The CDR3 is 15 amino acids. V dropped 4 bases and J dropped 3; count of bases not matched to a gene: 7.

About this clone itself: This sample also contains other DNA sequences that code for the same CDR3. J is TRBJ2-7 and V is TRBV5-4; 8 bases match TRBD2. The CDR3 extends over 14 amino acids. V was pared by 4 bases and J by 4 bases, with 7 bases of the junction left unmatched. Germline V lookup: CDR1 SGHNT, CDR2 YYREEE (reference sequence). DNA for the CDR3: TGTGCCAGCAGCAGCAGCGGGAGAAGGTACGAGCAGTACTTC. This sequence encodes CASSSSGRRYEQYF. Combining the CDR3 with reference TRBV5-4 and TRBJ2-7 gives the whole variable domain ETGVTQSPTHLIKTRGQQVTLRCSSQSGHNTVSWYQQALGQGPQFIFQYYREEENGRGNFPPRFSGLQFPNYSSELNVNALELDDSALYLCASSSSGRRYEQYFGPGTRLTVT.

The chain links TRBV5-1 to TRBJ1-1; D is ambiguous. With 1 base removed from V and 1 base from J, the gap between germline ends came to 11 bases. This CDR3 region has 15 residues. CDR1 is SGHRS and CDR2 is YFSETQ in the germline V gene. CDR3 in DNA: TGCGCCAGCAGCTTGACCCTATTAGGGAACACTGAAGCTTTCTTT. Residues: CASSLTLLGNTEAFF.

The V call is TRBV21-1, the J call TRBJ2-5. TRBV21-1 is described as a pseudogene. CDR3 length equals 14 residues. Written as DNA, the CDR3 is TGTGCCAGCAGGGGGGTACAGACCTCAGAGACCCAGTACTTC. Translated: CASRGVQTSETQYF.

As concerns this clone: The junction differs from germline at one of its ends, possibly a read error. This rearrangement joins TRBV7-7 to TRBJ1-1; D unclear. Per the germline V gene, CDR1 is SSHAT and CDR2 is FNYEAQ (reference sequence). The CDR3 extends over 13 amino acids. This CDR3 reads CASSLGKNTEAFF. The CDR3 coding sequence is TGTGCTAGCAGCTTAGGGAAGAACACTGAAGCTTTCTTT.

V and J are TRBV2 and TRBJ2-3; 9 bases fit TRBD2. J was trimmed by 0 bases and V by 9 bases; bases with no gene match: 16. The CDR3 is 18 residues long. Germline CDR1 SNHLY, CDR2 FYNNEI. CDR3 in amino acids: CARQNLGASGKSTDTQYF. The DNA for the CDR3 is TGTGCCAGGCAGAACCTCGGGGCTAGCGGGAAGAGCACAGATACGCAGTATTTT.

The chain combines TRBV4-1 with TRBJ1-4; 8 bases match TRBD1. Germline CDR1 MGHRA, CDR2 YSYEKL. The CDR3 is 17 amino acids. V was clipped by 7 bases and J by 4 bases; unmatched bases: 14. CDR3 loop: CASTSLDRVAVNEKLFF. The CDR3, as DNA: TGCGCCAGCACCTCCCTGGACAGGGTTGCCGTTAATGAAAAACTGTTTTTT.

The chain couples TRBV25-1 to TRBJ2-1; TRBD1 matches 10 bases. This CDR3 spans 16 amino acids. With 8 bases clipped from V and 8 bases from J, the junction kept 15 bases outside the gene matches. Germline V CDR1 and CDR2: MGHDK, SYGVNS. The CDR3 sequence: CASLHPNGQGEHEQFF. The CDR3 nucleotides read TGTGCCAGCCTACACCCTAACGGACAGGGGGAACATGAGCAGTTCTTC. Variable domain in full (rest from reference TRBV25-1 and TRBJ2-1): EADIYQTPRYLVIGTGKKITLECSQTMGHDKMYWYQQDPGMELHLIHYSYGVNSTEKGDLSSESTVSRIRTEHFPLTLESARPSHTSQYLCASLHPNGQGEHEQFFGPGTRLTVL.

The chain recombines TRBV19 with TRBJ2-7, with no clear D. This CDR3 comprises 13 residues. V lost 3 bases to trimming and J lost 3 bases, with 9 bases between them. From germline, CDR1 is LNHDA and CDR2 SQIVND (reference sequence). CDR3 in amino acids: CASSIGRNYEQYF. CDR3 DNA: TGTGCCAGTAGTATTGGAAGGAACTACGAGCAGTACTTC.

This rearrangement joins TRBV4-1 to TRBJ1-4; D gene uncertain. Trimming stripped 5 bases from V and 8 bases from J, with 12 bases between. The CDR3 sequence is 13 residues long. Per germline, CDR1 MGHRA and CDR2 YSYEKL. The CDR3 reads CASSFGPDEKLFF. The CDR3 nucleotides read TGCGCCAGCAGCTTTGGCCCTGACGAAAAACTGTTTTTT.

The chain employs TRBV5-4 and TRBJ1-1, with a tentative D call TRBD1 (6 bases). This CDR3 is built from 13 residues. Germline V gene data show CDR1 as SGHNT and CDR2 as YYREEE (reference sequence). V lost 0 bases to trimming and J lost 4 bases, with 7 bases between them. The chain's CDR3 is CASSLAGVTEAFF. The CDR3 nucleotides are TGTGCCAGCAGCTTGGCAGGGGTCACTGAAGCTTTCTTT.

The rearrangement joins TRBV11-2 to TRBJ2-7; the D is unclear. Germline V gene data show CDR1 as SGHAT and CDR2 as FQNNGV. V was shortened by 0 bases and J by 5 bases, with 8 bases between the two germline ends. CDR3 length: 13 amino acids. CDR3 DNA sequence: TGTGCCAGCAGCTTAGATCCCTCTCACGAGCAGTACTTC. Translated: CASSLDPSHEQYF.

Written as DNA, the CDR3 is TGTGCCAGTAGCAGGGCGGGAGGGGAACTTAATGAGCAGTTCTTC. Encoded protein: CASSRAGGELNEQFF. The rearrangement uses TRBV19 and TRBJ2-1; 9 bases map to TRBD2. V shed 6 bases, J shed 7 bases, and the junction held 10 bases outside the gene matches. Per the germline V gene, CDR1 is LNHDA and CDR2 is SQIVND (reference sequence). CDR3 length: 15 residues.

The chain employs TRBV27 and TRBJ2-3; no clear D gene. The CDR3 length is 13 residues. Per the germline V gene, CDR1 is MNHEY and CDR2 is SMNVEV (reference sequence). The ends were cut back, 8 bases at V and 4 bases at J, with 13 bases in the middle. CDR3 in DNA: TGTGCCAGCCGGTTAGGCTCCTCAGATACGCAGTATTTT. This translates into CASRLGSSDTQYF.

Comment on this clone: At the DNA level, this CDR3 is encoded by other sequences in the same sample as well. V and J are TRBV5-1 and TRBJ2-7; possibly TRBD1 for D (7 bases). The V gene lost 0 bases and the J gene lost 0 bases, with 13 bases spanning the gap. Looked up from germline, CDR1 is SGHRS and CDR2 is YFSETQ. The CDR3 contains 16 residues. The CDR3: CASSLAGGTVSYEQYF. CDR3 nucleotide sequence: TGCGCCAGCAGCTTGGCAGGCGGGACAGTCTCCTACGAGCAGTACTTC.

The chain links TRBV11-3 to TRBJ2-4; no definite D call. The CDR3 length is 11 residues. CDR1 and CDR2 from the germline V gene are SGHNT and YENEEA. V was clipped by 4 bases and J by 5 bases, with 3 bases between them. The CDR3 DNA is TGTGCCAGCAGCTCAGAAAACATTCAGTACTTC. Amino acids: CASSSENIQYF.

The chain combines TRBV6-6 with TRBJ1-2; 7 bases map to TRBD1. The CDR3 length is 14 residues. Germline CDR1 and CDR2: MNHNY and SVGAGI (reference sequence). Unmatched junction bases numbered 9, after V lost 5 bases and J lost 6 bases. CDR3 residues: CASSRQGGKNGYTF. CDR3 nucleotides: TGTGCCAGCAGTCGACAGGGAGGGAAAAATGGCTACACCTTC.

The V and J genes are TRBV15 and TRBJ1-5; D is unresolved. The CDR3 spans 15 residues. Germline CDR1 reads LNHNV; CDR2 reads YYDKDF (reference sequence). V was trimmed by 0 bases and J by 3 bases, leaving 9 bases between them. Here the CDR3 DNA reads TGTGCCACCAGCAGAGATTTGGGCTACAATCAGCCCCAGCATTTT. Its translation is CATSRDLGYNQPQHF.

Concerning this clone: Germline is not matched at one junction end, which may reflect a read error. This chain uses TRBV7-6 with TRBJ1-2, with D unclear. Germline V gene sequence: CDR1 SGHVS, CDR2 FNYEAQ. The CDR3 loop spans 10 amino acids. The CDR3, as DNA: TGTGCCAGCAGCTTAGATGTGGTCGCCTTC. The encoded protein is CASSLDVVAF.

The chain combines TRBV2 with TRBJ2-5, with D perhaps matching TRBD1 (6 bases). Germline CDR1 SNHLY, CDR2 FYNNEI. V was clipped by 5 bases and J by 2 bases, with 18 bases between them. The CDR3 is 16 amino acids. The CDR3 DNA reads as TGTGCCAGCAGTACACTTCCGGGACAAACACAAGAGACCCAGTACTTC. Translated, it gives CASSTLPGQTQETQYF.

The genes are TRBV6-5 and TRBJ1-2; D not resolved. The CDR3 has 16 amino acids. Trimming shortened V by 4 bases and J by 2 bases, and 17 bases separated the two germline ends. Germline values: CDR1 MNHEY, CDR2 SVGAGI. CDR3 coding DNA: TGTGCCAGCAGTTGGGTTTTAGGACTGACGAACTATGGCTACACCTTC. Translating gives CASSWVLGLTNYGYTF.

The chain employs TRBV7-8 and TRBJ1-1; D remains unclear. CDR3 length equals 15 residues. Trimming shortened V by 1 base and J by 7 bases, and 16 bases separated the two germline ends. Germline V gene data show CDR1 as SGHVS and CDR2 as FQNEAQ. CDR3 nucleotide sequence: TGTGCCAGCAGCTTAGATGGACCCAGGCGTGGTGAAGCTTTCTTT. Its protein is CASSLDGPRRGEAFF.

This clone has more than one count but fewer than ten. The V and J genes are TRBV6-4 and TRBJ1-2, with 8 bases identical to TRBD1. The CDR3 spans 16 residues. Germline loops: CDR1 MRHNA, CDR2 SNTAGT. Trimming at V came to 5 bases and at J to 3 bases, leaving 11 bases not matched to a gene. CDR3 loop: CASSPVSGTGHYGYTF. As DNA, the CDR3 is TGTGCCAGCAGTCCCGTCAGTGGGACAGGCCACTATGGCTACACCTTC.

This clone has just one count. The chain uses TRBV14 and TRBJ1-2; D may be TRBD1 (5 bases). This CDR3 region has 14 residues. CDR1 is SGHDN, CDR2 FVKESK, per germline. V gave up 4 bases and J gave up 4 bases, with 13 bases separating them. The CDR3 protein is CASSPIQGIYGYTF. The CDR3 bases are TGTGCCAGCAGCCCCATCCAGGGTATCTATGGCTACACCTTC. Using reference TRBV14 and TRBJ1-2 for the parts outside the CDR3, the full variable domain is EAGVTQFPSHSVIEKGQTVTLRCDPISGHDNLYWYRRVMGKEIKFLLHFVKESKQDESGMPNNRFLAERTGGTYSTLKVQPAELEDSGVYFCASSPIQGIYGYTFGSGTRLTVV.

This chain joins TRBV28 and TRBJ2-7; a possible D gene is TRBD1 (6 bases). Trimming left V 6 bases short and J 1 base short, with 16 bases between. The CDR3 totals 15 residues. CDR1 and CDR2 from the germline V gene are MDHEN and SYDVKM. In DNA form, the CDR3 reads TGTGCCAGCAGAATAAACCCAGGGGAGTCCTACGAGCAGTACTTC. As protein: CASRINPGESYEQYF.

This clone has a handful of counts. The rearrangement uses TRBV4-2 and TRBJ2-7; D ambiguous. CDR3 size: 14 residues. Germline values: CDR1 LGHNA, CDR2 YNFKEQ. Trimming took 5 bases from V and 5 from J, leaving 16 bases between them. The CDR3, as DNA: TGTGCCAGCAGCTTAGCTGTTTGGACCGACGAGCAGTACTTC. Its translation: CASSLAVWTDEQYF.